Listed below are T cell receptor beta chains from one sample, sequenced in a study of shared clonotypes between healthy human individuals. Here immunoSEQ multiplex PCR was the method, and the copy in TCRdb shows in-frame clones only, minus some. The sample carries approximately 530,000 clones, about 96% recorded once. Sequencing input: naive CD4+ T cells sorted from blood. The origin of the receptors is a woman aged 25 to 45 in good health. The CDR3 runs from the conserved cysteine through the conserved F or W. D genes are given only for firm matches. A clone size is listed for some rows: how often the clone was seen (once, few, many), or a class if it is expanded.

.	TRBV30	.	TRBJ1-5	TGTGCCTGGAGTGGGATGCATACCAATCAGCCCCAGCATTTT	CAWSGMHTNQPQHF
.	TRBV28	.	TRBJ2-7	TGTGCCAGCAGGAGGGCAGGGAGCTCCTACGAGCAGTACTTC	CASRRAGSSYEQYF
.	TRBV29-1	.	TRBJ1-1	TGCAGCGTTGAAGACTGGCAGGGTGTACGCAGGCTGAACACTGAAGCTTTCTTT	CSVEDWQGVRRLNTEAFF
.	TRBV7-9	TRBD1	TRBJ2-3	TGTGCCAGCAGCCCGACCGGGACAGCTAGCACAGATACGCAGTATTTT	CASSPTGTASTDTQYF
once	TRBV13	TRBD1	TRBJ2-7	TGTGCCAGCAGCTTAGTAGGACAGGCCTACGAGCAGTACTTC	CASSLVGQAYEQYF
.	TRBV9	TRBD2	TRBJ2-3	TGTGCCAGCAGCGTAGGGCTAGCGGACCGAAGCACAGATACGCAGTATTTT	CASSVGLADRSTDTQYF
.	TRBV10-3	.	TRBJ1-3	TGTGCCATCAGTGCGCGGGCGGGGGCTGGTTCTGGAAACACCATATATTTT	CAISARAGAGSGNTIYF
.	TRBV7-9	TRBD2	TRBJ2-7	TGTGCCAGCAGCTTAGGTTTTAGCGGGACTTTGCTCGAGCAGTACTTC	CASSLGFSGTLLEQYF
.	TRBV19	.	TRBJ2-1	TGTGCCAGTAGTAAGGAGCGGACGGGATCCTACAATGAGCAGTTCTTC	CASSKERTGSYNEQFF
.	TRBV4-1	TRBD2	TRBJ2-3	TGCGCCAGCAGCCTTAGGACTAGCGGATCCTTCACAGATACGCAGTATTTT	CASSLRTSGSFTDTQYF
.	TRBV28	TRBD1	TRBJ2-5	TGTGCCAGCAGTTTAAAGGGGGCTGAGACCCAGTACTTC	CASSLKGAETQYF
.	TRBV11-3	TRBD2	TRBJ2-3	TGTGCCAGCAGCTTATCTCTAGCGGGAACAGATACGCAGTATTTT	CASSLSLAGTDTQYF
once	TRBV10-2	.	TRBJ1-4	TGCGCCAGCGGAGACAGACGTAATGAAAAACTGTTTTTT	CASGDRRNEKLFF
.	TRBV5-1	TRBD2	TRBJ2-1	TGCGCCAGCAAGACGTTGGGACTAGCGGGAGTGACGGATGAGCAGTTCTTC	CASKTLGLAGVTDEQFF
.	TRBV6-1	.	TRBJ1-2	TGTGCCAGCAGTCCCGGGGGGAAGGGAGGCTACACCTTC	CASSPGGKGGYTF
.	TRBV5-1	TRBD1	TRBJ1-1	TGCGCCAGCAGCGGTGGACAGGGTACTGAAGCTTTCTTT	CASSGGQGTEAFF
once	TRBV7-9	TRBD1	TRBJ1-5	TGTGCCAGCAGCAGGGGACAGACAGAGCATCAGCCCCAGCATTTT	CASSRGQTEHQPQHF
.	TRBV5-1	.	TRBJ1-5	TGCGCCAGCAGCATGGGGCTAAATCAGCCCCAGCATTTT	CASSMGLNQPQHF
.	TRBV4-1	.	TRBJ2-7	TGCGCCAGCAGCCAAGGACCCGGGACCGGGTCCCGCGAGCAGTACTTC	CASSQGPGTGSREQYF
.	TRBV19	.	TRBJ2-3	TGTGCCAGTAGTGTTGGGACTCCAGATACGCAGTATTTT	CASSVGTPDTQYF
.	TRBV27	.	TRBJ2-3	TGTGCCAGCAGCTTTTTCGGCACAGATACGCAGTATTTT	CASSFFGTDTQYF
.	TRBV25-1	.	TRBJ2-5	TGTGCCAGCAGTGAGGGTTACCAAGAGACCCAGTACTTC	CASSEGYQETQYF